A single sample gave rise to the 25 T cell receptor beta chains below, sequenced in a study of CD8 T cells in ankylosing spondylitis. TCRdb re-analysed the 5' RACE reads in MiXCR, keeping a single row per CDR3 protein. The profile shows 55,000 or so distinct CDR3 sequences, 6.5% to 8% of them singletons. The sequenced sample was blood, either unsorted or a sorted T cell fraction (not recorded which). These receptors were obtained from a female donor with ankylosing spondylitis or in good health (not recorded which).

This clonotype was seen at least ten times. V usage is TRBV6-4 and J usage is TRBJ2-1; 10 bases line up with TRBD2. The V gene's germline CDR1 is MRHNA and CDR2 SNTAGT. The CDR3 consists of 15 residues. V trimming: 2 bases; J trimming: 5 bases; junction bases outside the gene matches: 3. The CDR3, as DNA: TGTGCCAGCAGTGACGAAGCGGGGGGGCACAATGAGCAGTTCTTC. It translates to CASSDEAGGHNEQFF.

This clonotype was picked up many times. The chain carries TRBV24-1 and TRBJ2-1; D is uncertain. This CDR3 has 13 residues. V was cut by 1 base and J by 11 bases, with 11 bases left in between. Germline loops: CDR1 KGHDR, CDR2 SFDVKD. As DNA, the CDR3 is TGTGCCACCAGTGATTTCGATCAACAAAAGCAGTTCTTC. Translated: CATSDFDQQKQFF.

This clonotype was observed at least ten times. V is TRBV5-1 and J is TRBJ1-5, with D perhaps matching TRBD1 (6 bases). Germline values: CDR1 SGHRS, CDR2 YFSETQ. The CDR3 has 13 amino acids. V lost 0 bases, J lost 8 bases, and 9 bases lay in between. The CDR3 sequence is CASSLGTEEPQHF. The DNA of the CDR3 is TGCGCCAGCAGCTTGGGGACAGAGGAGCCCCAGCATTTT.

This clonotype has a count of ten or more. The V call is TRBV20-1, the J call TRBJ2-5, with D perhaps matching TRBD1 or TRBD2 (5 bases each). V was clipped by 6 bases and J by 1 base, with 18 bases between them. The germline gives CDR1 DFQATT, CDR2 SNEGSKA (reference sequence). CDR3 length equals 15 residues. The CDR3 DNA reads TGCAGTGCCATAGACAGCTCTGGGACCCAAGAGACCCAGTACTTC. This codes for CSAIDSSGTQETQYF.

The table lists this clonotype with many counts. The V and J genes are TRBV6-5 and TRBJ2-5, with 8 bases identical to TRBD1. This CDR3 contains 15 residues. CDR1 and CDR2 from the germline V gene are MNHEY and SVGAGI. V shed 4 bases, J shed 4 bases, and the junction held 8 bases outside the gene matches. CDR3 coding DNA: TGTGCCAGCAGTTCGAACAGGGGGACGCTAGAGACCCAGTACTTC. Protein sequence: CASSSNRGTLETQYF.

This clonotype has ten or more counts. V is TRBV27 and J is TRBJ2-7; 8 bases map to TRBD1. Per germline, CDR1 MNHEY and CDR2 SMNVEV (reference sequence). J was trimmed by 1 base and V by 6 bases; bases with no gene match: 8. The CDR3 is made up of 15 amino acids. The CDR3 coding sequence is TGTGCCAGCAGATTCGGACAGGGTGCTTCCTACGAGCAGTACTTC. It specifies CASRFGQGASYEQYF.

This chain connects TRBV5-6 to TRBJ1-2, with 7 bases lining up with TRBD1. Germline lookup yields CDR1 SGHDT and CDR2 YYEEEE. V was clipped by 4 bases and J by 0 bases; unmatched bases: 6. This CDR3 has 15 amino acids. The CDR3 sequence: CASSRMDRTNYGYTF. The CDR3 coding sequence is TGTGCCAGCAGCAGAATGGACAGGACTAACTATGGCTACACCTTC. The whole variable domain, filled in from reference TRBV5-6 and TRBJ1-2, reads DAGVTQSPTHLIKTRGQQVTLRCSPKSGHDTVSWYQQALGQGPQFIFQYYEEEERQRGNFPDRFSGHQFPNYSSELNVNALLLGDSALYLCASSRMDRTNYGYTFGSGTRLTVV.

This clonotype was counted ten times or more. The J gene is TRBJ1-1, the V gene TRBV5-1; no firm D call. In germline, CDR1 is SGHRS, CDR2 YFSETQ. This CDR3 is built from 15 residues. Trimming removed 2 bases at V and 5 bases at J, with 16 bases between. The CDR3 here is CASSFSGQGNTEAFF. As DNA, the CDR3 is TGCGCCAGCAGCTTTTCGGGCCAAGGGAATACTGAAGCTTTCTTT.

At least ten counts were recorded for this clonotype. The chain employs TRBV6-1 and TRBJ2-2, with 9 bases lining up with TRBD2. V was pared by 5 bases and J by 7 bases, with 11 bases of the junction left unmatched. Germline values: CDR1 MNHNS, CDR2 SASEGT. CDR3 length: 16 residues. The CDR3 spells CASSPLAGGPNGELFF. The DNA for the CDR3 is TGTGCCAGCAGTCCCCTGGCGGGGGGGCCGAACGGGGAGCTGTTTTTT.

This clonotype was counted many times. V usage is TRBV27 and J usage is TRBJ1-2, with D maybe TRBD1 (5 bases). V shed 4 bases and J shed 3 bases, with 15 bases lying between them. The CDR3 covers 15 residues. The germline CDR1 and CDR2 sequences are MNHEY and SMNVEV (reference sequence). The CDR3 DNA reads TGTGCCAGCAGTTCCCCCCAGGGCGCTGACTATGGCTACACCTTC. This encodes CASSSPQGADYGYTF.

This clonotype was seen at least ten times. V is TRBV20-1 and J is TRBJ2-1; possible D gene TRBD2, 7 bases. Germline V gene lookup returns CDR1 DFQATT and CDR2 SNEGSKA (reference sequence). The CDR3 loop spans 17 amino acids. Trimming took 1 base from V and 5 from J, leaving 21 bases between them. The CDR3 loop reads CSARARGGDLRNNEQFF. In DNA, the CDR3 is TGCAGTGCTAGAGCAAGAGGGGGGGATCTCCGGAACAATGAGCAGTTCTTC.

Ten or more counts support this clonotype. This sequence joins TRBV3-1 and TRBJ2-1; 8 bases agree with TRBD2. CDR1 and CDR2 (germline): LGHDT, YNNKEL (reference sequence). Trimming removed 1 base from V and 6 bases from J; junction bases left unmatched: 11. The CDR3 extends over 17 amino acids. The CDR3 protein is CASSQGRPGLAGNEQFF. The CDR3 nucleotides read TGTGCCAGCAGCCAAGGACGTCCCGGGCTAGCGGGCAATGAGCAGTTCTTC.

This clonotype came up many times. This chain uses TRBV5-1 with TRBJ2-7, with TRBD2 matching 11 bases. This CDR3 contains 17 residues. The trim removed 4 bases at V and 2 bases at J, leaving 11 bases unmatched. CDR1 is SGHRS and CDR2 is YFSETQ in the germline V gene. CDR3 sequence (DNA): TGCGCCAGCAGCCTCCTCCCGGGACTAGCGGAACCCTACGAGCAGTACTTC. Its translation: CASSLLPGLAEPYEQYF. Based on the CDR3 plus reference TRBV5-1 and TRBJ2-7, the full variable domain is KAGVTQTPRYLIKTRGQQVTLSCSPISGHRSVSWYQQTPGQGLQFLFEYFSETQRNKGNFPGRFSGRQFSNSRSEMNVSTLELGDSALYLCASSLLPGLAEPYEQYFGPGTRLTVT.

In this sample, this clonotype turned up many times. The gene calls are TRBV5-1 and TRBJ2-6; D gene unclear. The CDR3 contains 15 residues. The V gene lost 1 base and the J gene lost 0 bases, with 5 bases spanning the gap. Germline V gene data show CDR1 as SGHRS and CDR2 as YFSETQ. The CDR3 DNA is TGCGCCAGCAGCTTGCCTTCCTCTGGGGCCAACGTCCTGACTTTC. Protein sequence: CASSLPSSGANVLTF.

This clonotype came up many times. V usage is TRBV10-3 and J usage is TRBJ2-2, with 8 bases matching TRBD1. Germline V gene data show CDR1 as ENHRY and CDR2 as SYGVKD. Trimming took 4 bases from V and 4 from J; bases not matched to a gene: 5. The CDR3 is 15 residues long. CDR3 sequence (DNA): TGTGCCATCAGTGGACAGGGGAGGTTCACCGGGGAGCTGTTTTTT. Amino acid sequence: CAISGQGRFTGELFF.

The chain combines TRBV3-1 with TRBJ1-2; D remains ambiguous. The V end was cut by 5 bases, the J end by 6 bases, with 19 bases between. The CDR3 runs to 15 residues. The germline gives CDR1 LGHDT, CDR2 YNNKEL (reference sequence). Here the CDR3 DNA reads TGTGCCAGCAGCTCCGGACCGGCGGGCGTAGATGGCTACACCTTC. It yields the protein CASSSGPAGVDGYTF.

This clonotype came up many times. The V call is TRBV20-1, the J call TRBJ2-1; D is possibly TRBD2 (5 bases). Looked up from germline, CDR1 is DFQATT and CDR2 is SNEGSKA (reference sequence). This CDR3 has 12 amino acids. This CDR3 reads CSASSARDEQFF. The CDR3 coding sequence is TGCAGCGCCTCATCCGCGCGGGATGAGCAGTTCTTC.

This clonotype occurred many times. The CDR3 here is CASSYWGSGYTF. The CDR3, as DNA: TGTGCCAGCAGTTATTGGGGAAGTGGCTACACCTTC. The chain carries TRBV6-2 or TRBV6-3 and TRBJ1-2; D gene unclear. With 3 bases removed from V and 7 bases from J, the gap between germline ends came to 9 bases. The CDR3 extends over 12 amino acids. The V gene's germline CDR1 is MNHEY and CDR2 SVGEGT.

This clonotype came up many times. The V call is TRBV20-1, the J call TRBJ2-1, with D possibly TRBD2 on 6 matching bases. The CDR3 contains 16 residues. Germline V gives CDR1 DFQATT, CDR2 SNEGSKA (reference sequence). V lost 1 base, J lost 1 base, and 14 bases lay in between. CDR3 sequence (DNA): TGCAGTGCTAGAGCCCCGGGAGCAGGGTCCTACAATGAGCAGTTCTTC. Its protein is CSARAPGAGSYNEQFF.

This clonotype was seen many times. V usage is TRBV6-2 or TRBV6-3 and J usage is TRBJ2-5; D may correspond to TRBD1 or TRBD2 (6 bases each). The CDR3 covers 16 residues. CDR1 is MNHEY, CDR2 SVGEGT, per germline. V was cut by 6 bases and J by 1 base, with 18 bases left in between. The CDR3 coding sequence is TGTGCCAGCAGATCCCACGAGGGGGGCTTCCAAGAGACCCAGTACTTC. It specifies CASRSHEGGFQETQYF.

This clonotype was seen ten or more times. This chain uses TRBV11-2 with TRBJ1-2; the D gene is possibly TRBD1 (5 bases). This CDR3 has 15 amino acids. Looked up from germline, CDR1 is SGHAT and CDR2 is FQNNGV. The V gene lost 5 bases and the J gene lost 6 bases, with 19 bases spanning the gap. The CDR3 DNA reads as TGTGCCAGCAGCCCCACCCGGGCAGGGTGGCATGGCTACACCTTC. Translated: CASSPTRAGWHGYTF.

Many counts were recorded for this clonotype. J is TRBJ2-1 and V is TRBV27; the match to TRBD1 covers 10 bases. The CDR3 consists of 17 residues. Germline-derived CDR1 and CDR2 are MNHEY and SMNVEV (reference sequence). The V gene end was trimmed by 2 bases and the J gene end by 8 bases; junction bases not matched to a gene: 12. CDR3 amino acids: CASSLSPGQGSFHEQFF. Here the CDR3 DNA reads TGTGCCAGCAGTTTAAGCCCGGGACAGGGGTCCTTCCATGAGCAGTTCTTC.

This clonotype was observed at least ten times. This chain joins TRBV20-1 and TRBJ1-1, with D uncertain. The CDR3 is made up of 13 amino acids. V lost 2 bases and J 1 base, leaving 8 bases between the germline ends. Germline values: CDR1 DFQATT, CDR2 SNEGSKA (reference sequence). The CDR3 reads CSARLPSNTEAFF. In DNA form, the CDR3 reads TGCAGTGCTAGATTGCCGTCGAACACTGAAGCTTTCTTT.

In this sample, this clonotype turned up many times. The chain carries TRBV5-5 and TRBJ2-2; 7 bases are shared with TRBD1. Germline CDR1 and CDR2: SGHKS and YYEKEE (reference sequence). Unmatched junction bases numbered 8, after V lost 2 bases and J lost 4 bases. This CDR3 is 16 amino acids long. CDR3 in amino acids: CASSLPTGPGTGELFF. As DNA, the CDR3 is TGTGCCAGCAGCTTACCGACAGGGCCAGGCACCGGGGAGCTGTTTTTT.

This clonotype was recorded at least ten times. The chain couples TRBV5-1 to TRBJ2-3; D is perhaps TRBD1 (5 bases). The V gene's germline CDR1 is SGHRS and CDR2 YFSETQ. The CDR3 spans 16 residues. V dropped 1 base and J dropped 1 base, with 13 bases sitting between them. CDR3 nucleotides: TGCGCCAGCAGCTTGCCCCCAGGACACGGCACAGATACGCAGTATTTT. Its translation: CASSLPPGHGTDTQYF.